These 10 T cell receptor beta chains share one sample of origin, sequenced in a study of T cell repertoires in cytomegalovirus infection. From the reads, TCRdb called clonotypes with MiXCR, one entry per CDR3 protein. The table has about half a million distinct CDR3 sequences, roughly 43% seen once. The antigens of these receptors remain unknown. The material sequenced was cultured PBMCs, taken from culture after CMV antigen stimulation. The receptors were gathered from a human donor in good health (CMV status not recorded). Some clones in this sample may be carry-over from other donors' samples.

The chain's CDR3 is CASSLDLRLTQYF. CDR3 in DNA: TGTGCCAGCAGCTTAGATCTCAGGCTTACGCAGTATTTT. The genes are TRBV7-2 and TRBJ2-3; D gene uncertain. This CDR3 region has 13 residues. Between the trimmed V and J ends, which lost 1 base and 8 bases, there was a span of 10 bases. Germline CDR1 SGHTA, CDR2 FQGNSA.

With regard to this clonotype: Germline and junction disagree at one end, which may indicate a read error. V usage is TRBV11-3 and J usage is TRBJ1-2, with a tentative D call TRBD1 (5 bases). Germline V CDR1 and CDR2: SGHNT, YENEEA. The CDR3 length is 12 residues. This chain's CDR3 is CAGRECNYGYTF. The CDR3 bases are TGTGCCGGCAGGGAATGCAACTATGGCTACACCTTC.

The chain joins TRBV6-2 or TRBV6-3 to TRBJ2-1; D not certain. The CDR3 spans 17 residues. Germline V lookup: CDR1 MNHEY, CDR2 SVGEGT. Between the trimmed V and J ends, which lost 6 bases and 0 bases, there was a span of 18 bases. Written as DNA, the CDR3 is TGTGCCAGCAGCCCCATCCCTATCAGAGCCTCCTACAATGAGCAGTTCTTC. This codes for CASSPIPIRASYNEQFF.

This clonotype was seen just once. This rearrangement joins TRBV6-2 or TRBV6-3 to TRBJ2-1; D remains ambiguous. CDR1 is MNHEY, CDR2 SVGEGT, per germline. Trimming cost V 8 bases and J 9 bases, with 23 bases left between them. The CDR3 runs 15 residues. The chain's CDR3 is CASRDEVVPWGEQFF. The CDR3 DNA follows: TGTGCCAGCCGCGATGAGGTGGTACCGTGGGGTGAGCAGTTCTTC.

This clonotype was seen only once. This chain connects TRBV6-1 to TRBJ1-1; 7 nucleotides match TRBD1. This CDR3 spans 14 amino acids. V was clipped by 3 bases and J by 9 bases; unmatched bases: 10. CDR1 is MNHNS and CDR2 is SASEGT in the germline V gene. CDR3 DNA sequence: TGTGCCAGCAGTGATCCTGGACCGGGACAGAAAGCTTTCTTT. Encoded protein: CASSDPGPGQKAFF.

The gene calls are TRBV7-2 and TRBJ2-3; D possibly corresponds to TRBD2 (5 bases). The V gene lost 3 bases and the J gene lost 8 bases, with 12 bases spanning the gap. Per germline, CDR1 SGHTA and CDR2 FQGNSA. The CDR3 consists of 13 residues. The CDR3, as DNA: TGTGCCAGCAGCTTCGGACTTCCAGTTACGCAGTATTTT. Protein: CASSFGLPVTQYF. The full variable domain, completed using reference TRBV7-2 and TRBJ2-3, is GAGVSQSPSNKVTEKGKDVELRCDPISGHTALYWYRQSLGQGLEFLIYFQGNSAPDKSGLPSDRFSAERTGGSVSTLTIQRTQQEDSAVYLCASSFGLPVTQYFGPGTRLTVL.

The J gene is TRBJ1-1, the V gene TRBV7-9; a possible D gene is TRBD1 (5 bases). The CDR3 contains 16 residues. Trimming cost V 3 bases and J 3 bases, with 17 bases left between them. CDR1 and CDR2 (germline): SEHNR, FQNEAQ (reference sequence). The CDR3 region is CASSFGGNYEDTEAFF. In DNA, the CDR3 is TGTGCCAGCAGCTTCGGGGGAAATTATGAGGACACTGAAGCTTTCTTT.

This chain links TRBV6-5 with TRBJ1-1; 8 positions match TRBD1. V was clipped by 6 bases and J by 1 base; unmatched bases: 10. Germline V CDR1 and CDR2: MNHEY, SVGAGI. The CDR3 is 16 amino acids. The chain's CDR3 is CASSPRTGRTNTEAFF. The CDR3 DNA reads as TGTGCCAGCAGCCCGAGGACAGGGAGAACGAACACTGAAGCTTTCTTT.

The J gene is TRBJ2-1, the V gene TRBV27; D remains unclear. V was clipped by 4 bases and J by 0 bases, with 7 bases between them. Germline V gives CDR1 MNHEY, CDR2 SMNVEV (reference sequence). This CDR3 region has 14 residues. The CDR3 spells CASSYINSYNEQFF. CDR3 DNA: TGTGCCAGCAGTTATATAAACTCCTACAATGAGCAGTTCTTC.

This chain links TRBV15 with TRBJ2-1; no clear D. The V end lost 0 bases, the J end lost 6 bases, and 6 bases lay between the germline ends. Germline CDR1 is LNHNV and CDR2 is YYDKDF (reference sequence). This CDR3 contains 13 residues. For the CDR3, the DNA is TGTGCCACCAGCAGAGACAGAGCCAATGAGCAGTTCTTC. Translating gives CATSRDRANEQFF.